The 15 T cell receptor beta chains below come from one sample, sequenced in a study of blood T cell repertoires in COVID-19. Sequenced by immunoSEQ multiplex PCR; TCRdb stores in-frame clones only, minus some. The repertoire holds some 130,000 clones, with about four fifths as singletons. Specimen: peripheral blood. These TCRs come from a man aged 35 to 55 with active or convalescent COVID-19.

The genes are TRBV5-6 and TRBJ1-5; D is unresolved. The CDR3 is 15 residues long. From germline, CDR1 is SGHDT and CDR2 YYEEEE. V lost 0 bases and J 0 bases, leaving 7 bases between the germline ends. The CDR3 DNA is TGTGCCAGCAGCTTGGAAGGACTTAGCAATCAGCCCCAGCATTTT. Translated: CASSLEGLSNQPQHF.

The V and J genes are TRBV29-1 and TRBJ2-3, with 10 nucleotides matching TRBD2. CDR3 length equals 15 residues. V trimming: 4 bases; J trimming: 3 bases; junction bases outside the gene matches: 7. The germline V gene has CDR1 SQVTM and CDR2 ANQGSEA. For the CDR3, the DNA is TGCAGCGTTGGGGGGGCTAGCGGGAGTACAGATACGCAGTATTTT. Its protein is CSVGGASGSTDTQYF.

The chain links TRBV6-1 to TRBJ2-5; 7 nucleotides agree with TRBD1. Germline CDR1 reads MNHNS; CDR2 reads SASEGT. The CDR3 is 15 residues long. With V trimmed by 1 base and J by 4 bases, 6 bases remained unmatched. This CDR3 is CASSEGRGGTETQYF. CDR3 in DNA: TGTGCCAGCAGTGAAGGTAGAGGGGGCACAGAGACCCAGTACTTC.

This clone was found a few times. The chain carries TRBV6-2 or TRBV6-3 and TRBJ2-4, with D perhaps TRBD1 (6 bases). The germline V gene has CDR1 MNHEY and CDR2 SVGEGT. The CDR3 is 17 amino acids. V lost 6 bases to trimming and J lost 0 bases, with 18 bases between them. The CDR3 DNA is TGTGCCAGCAGCCCCCCAGGGGCCGGGGTAGCCAAAAACATTCAGTACTTC. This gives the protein CASSPPGAGVAKNIQYF.

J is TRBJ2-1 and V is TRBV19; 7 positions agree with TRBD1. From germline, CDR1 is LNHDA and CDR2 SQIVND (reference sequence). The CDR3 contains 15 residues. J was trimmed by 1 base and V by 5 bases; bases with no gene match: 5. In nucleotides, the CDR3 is TGTGCCAGTAGTCCTGACAGGGATTCCTACAATGAGCAGTTCTTC. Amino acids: CASSPDRDSYNEQFF.

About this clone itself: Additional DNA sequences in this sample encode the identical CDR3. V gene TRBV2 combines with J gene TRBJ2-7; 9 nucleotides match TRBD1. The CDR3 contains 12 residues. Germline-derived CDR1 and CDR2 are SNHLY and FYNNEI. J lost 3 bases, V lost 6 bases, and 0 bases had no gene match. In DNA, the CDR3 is TGTGCCAGCAGGGGACAGGGCTACGAGCAGTACTTC. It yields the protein CASRGQGYEQYF. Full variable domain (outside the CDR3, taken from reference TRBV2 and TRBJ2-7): EPEVTQTPSHQVTQMGQEVILRCVPISNHLYFYWYRQILGQKVEFLVSFYNNEISEKSEIFDDQFSVERPDGSNFTLKIRSTKLEDSAMYFCASRGQGYEQYFGPGTRLTVT.

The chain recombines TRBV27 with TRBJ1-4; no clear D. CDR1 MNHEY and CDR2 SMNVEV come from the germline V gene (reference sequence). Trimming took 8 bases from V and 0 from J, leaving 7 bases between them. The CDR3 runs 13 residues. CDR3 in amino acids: CASSRATNEKLFF. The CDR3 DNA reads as TGTGCCAGCTCAAGAGCAACTAATGAAAAACTGTTTTTT.

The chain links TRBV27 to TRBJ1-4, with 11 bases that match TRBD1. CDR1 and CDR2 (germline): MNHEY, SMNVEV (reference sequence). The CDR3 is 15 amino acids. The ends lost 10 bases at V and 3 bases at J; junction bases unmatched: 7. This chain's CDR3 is CATSDRGRSNEKLFF. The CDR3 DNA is TGTGCCACCTCGGACAGGGGGCGATCTAATGAAAAACTGTTTTTT.

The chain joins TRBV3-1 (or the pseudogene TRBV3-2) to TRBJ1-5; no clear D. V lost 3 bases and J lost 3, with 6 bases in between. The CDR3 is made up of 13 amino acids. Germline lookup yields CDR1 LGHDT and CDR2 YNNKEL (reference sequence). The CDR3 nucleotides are TGTGCCAGCAGCCAGGCGGTCAATCAGCCCCAGCATTTT. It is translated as CASSQAVNQPQHF.

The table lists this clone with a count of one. The CDR3 is CASSSQNENIQYF. CDR3 DNA: TGTGCCAGCAGCTCACAAAATGAAAACATTCAGTACTTC. The rearrangement links TRBV27 to TRBJ2-4; D is ambiguous. The V gene lost 6 bases and the J gene lost 5 bases, with 11 bases spanning the gap. The CDR3 contains 13 residues. Germline-derived CDR1 and CDR2 are MNHEY and SMNVEV (reference sequence).

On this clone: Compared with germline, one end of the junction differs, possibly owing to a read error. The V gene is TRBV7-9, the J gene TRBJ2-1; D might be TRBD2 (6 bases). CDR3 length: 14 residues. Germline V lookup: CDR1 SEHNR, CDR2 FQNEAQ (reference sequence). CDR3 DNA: TGTGCCAGCAGCTCGTGGGACTCCAACAATGAGCAGTTCTTC. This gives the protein CASSSWDSNNEQFF.

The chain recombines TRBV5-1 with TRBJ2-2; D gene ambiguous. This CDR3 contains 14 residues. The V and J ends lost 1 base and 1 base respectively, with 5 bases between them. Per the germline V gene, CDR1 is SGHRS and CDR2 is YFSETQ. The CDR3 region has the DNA TGCGCCAGCAGCTTGTCGGGGAACACCGGGGAGCTGTTTTTT. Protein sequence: CASSLSGNTGELFF.

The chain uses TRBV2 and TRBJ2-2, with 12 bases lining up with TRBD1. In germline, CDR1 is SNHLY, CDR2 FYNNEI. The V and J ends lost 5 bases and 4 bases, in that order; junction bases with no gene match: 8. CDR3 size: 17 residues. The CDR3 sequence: CASSKTGTGGSTGELFF. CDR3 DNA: TGTGCCAGCAGTAAAACCGGGACAGGGGGCAGCACCGGGGAGCTGTTTTTT.

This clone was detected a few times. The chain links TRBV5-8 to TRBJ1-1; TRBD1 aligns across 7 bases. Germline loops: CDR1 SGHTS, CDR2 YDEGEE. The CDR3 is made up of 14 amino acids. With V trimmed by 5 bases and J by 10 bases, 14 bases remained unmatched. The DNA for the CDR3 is TGTGCCAGCAGTTACGGGACAGCAATTCATAGAGCTTTCTTT. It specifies CASSYGTAIHRAFF.

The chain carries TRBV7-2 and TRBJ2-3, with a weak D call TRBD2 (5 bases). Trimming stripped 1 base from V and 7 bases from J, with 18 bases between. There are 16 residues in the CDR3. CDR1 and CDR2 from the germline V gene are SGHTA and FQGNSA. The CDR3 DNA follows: TGTGCCAGCAGCTTAGAGATGGGGTCCCGACTAAATACGCAGTATTTT. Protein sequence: CASSLEMGSRLNTQYF.